Described below is a single T cell receptor (beta chain) sequence and its context. These data are taken from a study of blood T cell repertoires in COVID-19. Germline values: CDR1 MNHNY, CDR2 SVGAGI (reference sequence). CDR3 length equals 15 residues. The V and J ends lost 5 bases and 6 bases, in that order; junction bases with no gene match: 6. Clones were sequenced by immunoSEQ multiplex PCR, and TCRdb holds only the in-frame ones, with some missing. Here the sample spans more than 100,000 clones, around 82% being singletons. The source of this sequence is a woman between 25 and 40 years old who had recovered from COVID-19. Material: peripheral blood. The rearrangement links TRBV6-6 to TRBJ2-3; 12 bases map to TRBD2. The CDR3 is CASSPLAGGPDTQYF. DNA of the CDR3: TGTGCCAGCAGTCCCCTAGCGGGAGGGCCGGATACGCAGTATTTT.